This TCR beta chain was documented in a study of technical replicates of blood from several donors (dated by TCRdb to 2016 to 2017). The receptor library was made with the immunoSEQ multiplex PCR assay. TCRdb mirrors the immuneACCESS table, restricted to in-frame sequences. Some clones are absent from its copies; in checked studies, under half trace to an unresolved V gene, and the reason for the others is unknown. Across this sample there are some 56,000 clones, with nearly 95% seen only once. The ten largest clonotypes hold about 3% of the sample. Details on this clone: Its antigen is not yet known. No much larger clone is present one base from it, and per-base qualities are unavailable.

The CDR3 sequence holds 15 residues, the cysteine and phenylalanine included. Of the read, only the CDR3 DNA is kept; its 45 bases are in frame from base 1. The rearranged segments are TRBV21-1 and TRBJ1-4; the DNA was not compared with TRBD1, the D call given in the table. TRBV21-1 is an annotated pseudogene. The clonotype comes from a human donor in good health. Some clones in this sample may be carry-over from other donors' samples. The sample comprised PBMCs. The sequenced DNA: TGTGCCAGCACCCTAGGGGTGGCAACTAATGAAAAACTGTTTTTT. This codes for CASTLGVATNEKLFF.